The 21 T cell receptor beta chains presented below share a single source sample, sequenced in a study of blood T cell repertoires in COVID-19. Profiling relied on immunoSEQ multiplex PCR, and the TCRdb table lists in-frame clones only, not all of them. The sample has about 340,000 clones; approximately 82% are singletons. Sequencing was done on a sample of peripheral blood. The receptor source for this set is a man under 40 with active or convalescent COVID-19.

V and J are TRBV2 and TRBJ2-2; D might be TRBD1 (5 bases). CDR1 SNHLY and CDR2 FYNNEI come from the germline V gene. The V end lost 11 bases, the J end lost 7 bases, and 17 bases lay between the germline ends. This CDR3 has 13 residues. The CDR3 region is CACERGEYGELFF. The DNA of the CDR3 is TGTGCCTGCGAAAGGGGCGAGTACGGGGAGCTGTTTTTT.

This rearrangement joins TRBV5-5 to TRBJ1-1, with D possibly being TRBD1 (6 bases). CDR1 is SGHKS, CDR2 YYEKEE, per germline (reference sequence). V shed 3 bases and J shed 4 bases, with 13 bases lying between them. The CDR3 length is 14 residues. CDR3 bases: TGTGCCAGCAGCTATGGGACACGGGGCACTGAAGCTTTCTTT. It translates to CASSYGTRGTEAFF.

This sequence joins TRBV12-5 and TRBJ2-2; 11 bases align to TRBD2. CDR1 is LGHNT and CDR2 is FRNRAP in the germline V gene. The CDR3 is made up of 16 amino acids. The V and J ends lost 2 bases and 4 bases, in that order; junction bases with no gene match: 3. The CDR3 DNA reads TGTGCTAGTGGTTTGACTAGCGGGAGTGTCACCGGGGAGCTGTTTTTT. Its translation is CASGLTSGSVTGELFF.

This clone showed up just a few times. J is TRBJ1-2 and V is TRBV28, with 8 bases aligning to TRBD1. The CDR3 is made up of 16 amino acids. Germline V gene lookup returns CDR1 MDHEN and CDR2 SYDVKM. V was pared by 4 bases and J by 4 bases, with 11 bases of the junction left unmatched. This chain's CDR3 is CASSWPWDRSSYGYTF. The DNA of the CDR3 is TGTGCCAGCAGTTGGCCCTGGGACAGGTCTAGCTATGGCTACACCTTC.

The chain couples TRBV13 to TRBJ2-3; 7 bases are a match to TRBD2. Germline CDR1 reads PRHDT; CDR2 reads FYEKMQ (reference sequence). V lost 1 base to trimming and J lost 6 bases; unmatched junction nucleotides: 7. The CDR3 length is 15 residues. CDR3 region: CASSLAGGAGDTQYF. The CDR3 coding sequence is TGTGCCAGCAGCTTAGCGGGGGGAGCTGGCGATACGCAGTATTTT.

The chain combines TRBV5-1 with TRBJ2-7, with D possibly matching TRBD2 (6 bases). The CDR3 consists of 13 residues. Germline CDR1 is SGHRS and CDR2 is YFSETQ. Trimming left V 6 bases short and J 3 bases short, with 13 bases between. Here the CDR3 DNA reads TGCGCCAGCACCGACTTGGGGGGCTACGAGCAGTACTTC. Encoded protein: CASTDLGGYEQYF.

V is TRBV6-6 and J is TRBJ2-1; no firm D call. This CDR3 is 15 amino acids long. Trimming stripped 6 bases from V and 0 bases from J, with 12 bases between. Looked up from germline, CDR1 is MNHNY and CDR2 is SVGAGI (reference sequence). In DNA form, the CDR3 reads TGTGCCAGCAGCTCCCCCGCGAGCTCCTACAATGAGCAGTTCTTC. This gives the protein CASSSPASSYNEQFF.

Only one count was recorded for this clone. The CDR3 region is CASTLAGPTYEQYF. Here the CDR3 DNA reads TGTGCCAGCACCCTAGCGGGACCCACCTACGAGCAGTACTTC. The chain combines TRBV5-4 with TRBJ2-7, with 9 bases fitting TRBD2. J gave up 2 bases and V 6 bases, and 6 bases lay outside the gene matches. The CDR3 consists of 14 residues. Germline loops: CDR1 SGHNT, CDR2 YYREEE (reference sequence).

The chain uses TRBV7-2 and TRBJ2-2, with 7 bases aligning to TRBD2. The germline V gene has CDR1 SGHTA and CDR2 FQGNSA. Losses at the gene ends were 4 bases for V and 5 bases for J; bases not matched to a gene: 10. There are 16 residues in the CDR3. The CDR3 region has the DNA TGTGCCAGCAGCTCCCGCAGCGGGGCCTTTACCGGGGAGCTGTTTTTT. It specifies CASSSRSGAFTGELFF.

This clone showed up just once. The V call is TRBV9, the J call TRBJ1-2; TRBD1 aligns across 9 bases. J was trimmed by 2 bases and V by 0 bases; bases with no gene match: 5. Germline lookup yields CDR1 SGDLS and CDR2 YYNGEE. This CDR3 spans 16 amino acids. The CDR3: CASSVATGGKNYGYTF. The DNA for the CDR3 is TGTGCCAGCAGCGTAGCAACAGGGGGCAAGAACTATGGCTACACCTTC.

The rearrangement joins TRBV12-3 or TRBV12-4 to TRBJ1-5, with 7 bases matching TRBD1. Losses at the gene ends were 3 bases for V and 11 bases for J; bases not matched to a gene: 1. This CDR3 comprises 11 residues. CDR3 sequence reads: CASSLDRSQHF. The DNA for the CDR3 is TGTGCCAGCAGTTTGGACAGGTCCCAGCATTTT.

The rearrangement links TRBV6-4 to TRBJ2-1; 12 bases are a match to TRBD1. The V segment lost 5 bases and the J segment 0 bases; nucleotides outside the gene matches: 11. The CDR3 covers 19 residues. Germline V gene data show CDR1 as MRHNA and CDR2 as SNTAGT. The CDR3 bases are TGTGCCAGCAGTCCCGGGACAGGGGGCCCTCAGAGCTCCTACAATGAGCAGTTCTTC. It yields the protein CASSPGTGGPQSSYNEQFF.

The chain links TRBV5-4 to TRBJ1-2, with 9 positions matching TRBD1. CDR1 is SGHNT, CDR2 YYREEE, per germline (reference sequence). Trimming cost V 4 bases and J 5 bases; bases outside gene matches: 6. This CDR3 region has 14 residues. CDR3 loop: CASSIRDRAYGYTF. DNA for the CDR3: TGTGCCAGCAGCATCCGGGACAGGGCTTATGGCTACACCTTC.

The rearrangement joins TRBV18 to TRBJ1-2; D gene ambiguous. The CDR3 loop spans 13 amino acids. The V gene's germline CDR1 is KGHSH and CDR2 LQKENI. Deletions cut 3 bases from V and 3 bases from J, with 8 bases between. Written as DNA, the CDR3 is TGTGCCAGCTCACCGAGGCGGGACTATGGCTACACCTTC. It yields the protein CASSPRRDYGYTF.

The CDR3 DNA follows: TGTGCCAGCTCACCGACAGTGTTCGGGTCCACAGATACGCAGTATTTT. It encodes CASSPTVFGSTDTQYF. The chain joins TRBV18 to TRBJ2-3, with D tentatively TRBD1 (5 bases). The CDR3 is 16 residues long. V was trimmed by 3 bases and J by 2 bases, leaving 15 bases between them. Per germline, CDR1 KGHSH and CDR2 LQKENI.

This clone turned up a few times. The sample carries other DNA sequences with the same CDR3. V is TRBV5-1 and J is TRBJ1-1; D might be TRBD1 (6 bases). CDR1 and CDR2 from the germline V gene are SGHRS and YFSETQ. There are 13 residues in the CDR3. V dropped 2 bases and J dropped 1 base, with 6 bases sitting between them. The CDR3 nucleotides read TGCGCCAGCAGCTTACAGGGGAACACTGAAGCTTTCTTT. Encoded protein: CASSLQGNTEAFF.

This clone was detected a few times. As DNA, the CDR3 is TGTGCCATCAGTGGCGGTAGCGGGAGCTCCTACGAGCAGTACTTC. This translates into CAISGGSGSSYEQYF. The chain couples TRBV10-3 to TRBJ2-7, with 9 bases lining up with TRBD2. Germline CDR1 ENHRY, CDR2 SYGVKD. The CDR3 is made up of 15 amino acids. Trimming cost V 4 bases and J 0 bases; bases outside gene matches: 4.

V gene TRBV18 combines with J gene TRBJ2-2, with 8 positions matching TRBD2. The length of the CDR3 is 16 residues. Germline V lookup: CDR1 KGHSH, CDR2 LQKENI. V was clipped by 3 bases and J by 3 bases; unmatched bases: 6. CDR3: CASSPVSGSYTGELFF. DNA for the CDR3: TGTGCCAGCTCACCCGTGAGCGGGAGCTACACCGGGGAGCTGTTTTTT.

Only one count was recorded for this clone. This chain uses TRBV19 with TRBJ1-2; D gene unclear. The V gene lost 2 bases and the J gene lost 2 bases, with 15 bases spanning the gap. In germline, CDR1 is LNHDA, CDR2 SQIVND (reference sequence). CDR3 length: 16 residues. The CDR3 spells CASSISPGLDNYGYTF. Written as DNA, the CDR3 is TGTGCCAGTAGTATAAGTCCCGGGTTAGACAACTATGGCTACACCTTC.

The chain is built from TRBV5-4 and TRBJ1-2; a weak D match, TRBD1 (5 bases). The CDR3 contains 12 residues. Germline V CDR1 and CDR2: SGHNT, YYREEE (reference sequence). V lost 1 base to trimming and J lost 8 bases, with 9 bases between them. Written as DNA, the CDR3 is TGTGCCAGCAGCTTGAGACGGGGGGGCTACACCTTC. Its protein is CASSLRRGGYTF.

J is TRBJ2-3 and V is TRBV7-2; 7 bases are a match to TRBD2. The CDR3 loop spans 18 amino acids. J gave up 4 bases and V 7 bases, and 20 bases lay outside the gene matches. CDR1 and CDR2 (germline): SGHTA, FQGNSA. The CDR3 sequence: CASTLGAGDLSGADTQYF. The DNA for the CDR3 is TGTGCCAGCACCCTCGGGGCGGGGGACCTATCGGGAGCAGATACGCAGTATTTT.